A single sample is the source of the 22 T cell receptor beta chains below, sequenced in a study of CD8 T cells in Susac syndrome. 0.5 to 1 ug RNA was reverse transcribed with random hexamers. TCRdb reprocessed the immunoSEQ multiplex PCR reads with MiXCR, giving one entry per CDR3 protein. The sample records almost 450,000 distinct CDR3 sequences, around 85% being singletons. The sequenced sample consisted of CD8+ T cells from PBMCs. These receptors were collected from a human donor with multiple sclerosis.

This chain connects TRBV27 to TRBJ2-2; 12 bases are shared with TRBD2. The germline V gene encodes CDR1 MNHEY and CDR2 SMNVEV (reference sequence). The length of the CDR3 is 18 residues. The V gene end was trimmed by 6 bases and the J gene end by 3 bases; junction bases not matched to a gene: 11. CDR3 region: CASSWGHGLAGHTGELFF. CDR3 sequence (DNA): TGTGCCAGCAGCTGGGGACACGGACTAGCGGGGCACACCGGGGAGCTGTTTTTT.

This chain links TRBV5-6 with TRBJ2-1; D might be TRBD1 or TRBD2, each matching 5 bases. This CDR3 is built from 14 residues. The V gene lost 6 bases and the J gene lost 5 bases, with 15 bases spanning the gap. Looked up from germline, CDR1 is SGHDT and CDR2 is YYEEEE. CDR3 bases: TGTGCCAGCAACTGGTGGGGGTGGCACAATGAGCAGTTCTTC. Translation: CASNWWGWHNEQFF. The full variable domain, rest sourced from reference TRBV5-6 and TRBJ2-1, is DAGVTQSPTHLIKTRGQQVTLRCSPKSGHDTVSWYQQALGQGPQFIFQYYEEEERQRGNFPDRFSGHQFPNYSSELNVNALLLGDSALYLCASNWWGWHNEQFFGPGTRLTVL.

The V gene is TRBV25-1, the J gene TRBJ1-1, with no clear D. The V gene lost 4 bases and the J gene lost 2 bases, with 23 bases spanning the gap. This CDR3 is 18 amino acids long. Germline V gene lookup returns CDR1 MGHDK and CDR2 SYGVNS. CDR3 amino acids: CASSVAVIGEAFNTEAFF. The CDR3 DNA sequence: TGTGCCAGCAGTGTGGCGGTGATTGGGGAGGCCTTCAACACTGAAGCTTTCTTT.

The chain recombines TRBV30 with TRBJ2-7; D gene uncertain. Trimming stripped 0 bases from V and 2 bases from J, with 8 bases between. The CDR3 length is 13 residues. The germline V gene encodes CDR1 GTSNPN and CDR2 SVGIG (reference sequence). This chain's CDR3 is CAWSVSATYEQYF. The DNA for the CDR3 is TGTGCCTGGAGTGTCTCGGCGACCTACGAGCAGTACTTC.

This chain uses TRBV7-8 with TRBJ2-3, with TRBD2 as a possible D gene (6 bases). The germline V and J ends were trimmed by 3 bases and 0 bases, with 10 bases remaining between them. The CDR3 loop spans 15 amino acids. Germline values: CDR1 SGHVS, CDR2 FQNEAQ. The CDR3 DNA is TGTGCCAGCAGCTTGGGCGGGACCAGCACAGATACGCAGTATTTT. This translates into CASSLGGTSTDTQYF.

This clonotype was detected only once. The chain employs TRBV5-4 and TRBJ1-2; D gene unclear. Germline CDR1 reads SGHNT; CDR2 reads YYREEE (reference sequence). V was cut by 2 bases and J by 4 bases, with 9 bases left in between. There are 13 residues in the CDR3. CDR3 DNA sequence: TGTGCCAGCAGCTTCGAGGACCGCTATGGCTACACCTTC. Its translation: CASSFEDRYGYTF. Combining the CDR3 with reference TRBV5-4 and TRBJ1-2 gives the whole variable domain ETGVTQSPTHLIKTRGQQVTLRCSSQSGHNTVSWYQQALGQGPQFIFQYYREEENGRGNFPPRFSGLQFPNYSSELNVNALELDDSALYLCASSFEDRYGYTFGSGTRLTVV.

The gene calls are TRBV29-1 and TRBJ1-1; a weak D match, TRBD1 (6 bases). Germline CDR1 SQVTM, CDR2 ANQGSEA. Trimming took 3 bases from V and 7 from J, leaving 9 bases between them. The CDR3 sequence is 11 residues long. The CDR3 spells CSVDGQREAFF. The CDR3 coding sequence is TGCAGCGTTGATGGACAGCGTGAAGCTTTCTTT.

The chain is built from TRBV5-5 and TRBJ2-1, with 8 bases that match TRBD2. The CDR3 has 13 residues. CDR1 and CDR2 (germline): SGHKS, YYEKEE (reference sequence). V shed 3 bases, J shed 10 bases, and the junction held 6 bases outside the gene matches. The CDR3 loop is CASSSSGGIEQFF. The CDR3 DNA reads as TGTGCCAGCAGCTCGAGCGGGGGTATCGAGCAGTTCTTC. Using reference TRBV5-5 and TRBJ2-1 for the parts outside the CDR3, the full variable domain is DAGVTQSPTHLIKTRGQQVTLRCSPISGHKSVSWYQQVLGQGPQFIFQYYEKEERGRGNFPDRFSARQFPNYSSELNVNALLLGDSALYLCASSSSGGIEQFFGPGTRLTVL.

V gene TRBV27 combines with J gene TRBJ1-5; D gene uncertain. Germline-derived CDR1 and CDR2 are MNHEY and SMNVEV (reference sequence). V was pared by 6 bases and J by 7 bases, with 16 bases between. The CDR3 spans 14 residues. In nucleotides, the CDR3 is TGTGCCAGCAGATTACTAGGGTACGGGCAGCCCCAGCATTTT. Translating gives CASRLLGYGQPQHF.

Only a few counts were recorded for this clonotype. The gene calls are TRBV27 and TRBJ2-7, with TRBD1 matching 10 bases. The germline CDR1 and CDR2 sequences are MNHEY and SMNVEV (reference sequence). Trimming cost V 10 bases and J 4 bases; bases outside gene matches: 7. The CDR3 sequence is 13 residues long. CDR3 protein: CAIRQGAGYEQYF. The CDR3 DNA sequence: TGTGCCATCAGACAGGGGGCTGGGTACGAGCAGTACTTC.

This chain connects TRBV2 to TRBJ2-1, with D perhaps matching TRBD2 (6 bases). Germline assignment: CDR1 SNHLY and CDR2 FYNNEI. The CDR3 covers 15 residues. CDR3 nucleotides: TGTGCTCAACAAGGACCGGGAGAAGACGACAATGAGCAGTTCTTC. Translating gives CAQQGPGEDDNEQFF.

The chain employs TRBV10-3 and TRBJ2-7, with TRBD2 matching 8 bases. Germline values: CDR1 ENHRY, CDR2 SYGVKD. CDR3 size: 16 residues. CDR3 region: CALPKEVAGRPYEQYF. The CDR3 DNA sequence: TGTGCTCTCCCCAAAGAGGTAGCGGGGCGACCCTACGAGCAGTACTTC.

The CDR3, as DNA: TGTGCCAGCAGTCCAGGTTGGGAAACTGAAGCTTTCTTT. This codes for CASSPGWETEAFF. V gene TRBV6-6 combines with J gene TRBJ1-1; no clear D. V was trimmed by 5 bases and J by 5 bases, leaving 12 bases between them. Germline CDR1 is MNHNY and CDR2 is SVGAGI (reference sequence). There are 13 residues in the CDR3.

This rearrangement joins TRBV19 to TRBJ2-2; perhaps TRBD1 as D (5 bases). Germline assignment: CDR1 LNHDA and CDR2 SQIVND (reference sequence). The CDR3 has 13 amino acids. Trimming shortened V by 7 bases and J by 6 bases, and 12 bases separated the two germline ends. CDR3 sequence (DNA): TGTGCCAGTAAAGGGGTGATCGCCGGGGAGCTGTTTTTT. As protein: CASKGVIAGELFF.

The chain links TRBV14 to TRBJ1-2; a possible D gene is TRBD1 (6 bases). Germline CDR1 SGHDN, CDR2 FVKESK. The CDR3 is 15 residues long. Trimming took 0 bases from V and 7 from J, leaving 15 bases between them. The CDR3 region is CASSQDQWGPGGYTF. The CDR3 DNA reads TGTGCCAGCAGCCAAGACCAGTGGGGGCCGGGTGGCTACACCTTC.

The chain uses TRBV5-6 and TRBJ1-2; 7 nucleotides line up with TRBD1. The CDR3 runs 15 residues. Germline trimming cut 1 base from V and 7 bases from J; bases unmatched to any gene: 10. CDR1 is SGHDT and CDR2 is YYEEEE in the germline V gene. The CDR3 DNA reads TGTGCCAGCAGCTTGCCAACCGACAGGGTCCCTGGCTACACCTTC. Translating gives CASSLPTDRVPGYTF.

This chain's CDR3 is CASSAGHFTGELFF. The CDR3 nucleotides are TGCGCCAGCAGCGCGGGACACTTCACCGGGGAGCTGTTTTTT. The V and J genes are TRBV5-1 and TRBJ2-2, with D tentatively TRBD1 or TRBD2 (6 bases each). The CDR3 is made up of 14 amino acids. Germline V lookup: CDR1 SGHRS, CDR2 YFSETQ. V lost 4 bases, J lost 4 bases, and 11 bases lay in between.

This clonotype has just one count. The V gene is TRBV7-9, the J gene TRBJ2-4; D remains unclear. The germline CDR1 and CDR2 sequences are SEHNR and FQNEAQ (reference sequence). Trimming removed 3 bases at V and 0 bases at J, with 15 bases between. The CDR3 has 17 residues. The CDR3 spells CASSLEASVQAKNIQYF. Written as DNA, the CDR3 is TGTGCCAGCAGCTTGGAAGCGTCCGTACAAGCCAAAAACATTCAGTACTTC.

This chain links TRBV6-5 with TRBJ2-7, with TRBD1 matching over 9 bases. Germline CDR1 is MNHEY and CDR2 is SVGAGI. This CDR3 comprises 16 residues. After removal of 4 bases from V and 3 bases from J, the junction contained 10 bases not matched to a gene. CDR3 protein: CASSFPGRTGVYEQYF. The CDR3 coding sequence is TGTGCCAGCAGTTTCCCCGGAAGGACAGGGGTCTACGAGCAGTACTTC.

DNA for the CDR3: TGTGCCAGCAGCCCCTCAGGGGAAAGGTACGAGCAGTACTTC. Its protein is CASSPSGERYEQYF. This sequence joins TRBV5-5 and TRBJ2-7, with TRBD1 as a possible D gene (6 bases). CDR1 is SGHKS, CDR2 YYEKEE, per germline (reference sequence). Trimming removed 4 bases from V and 4 bases from J, with 15 bases in between. CDR3 length: 14 residues.

The chain joins TRBV25-1 to TRBJ2-5; possible D gene TRBD2, 5 bases. The CDR3 length is 14 residues. Germline V gives CDR1 MGHDK, CDR2 SYGVNS. Trimming cost V 1 base and J 5 bases, with 11 bases left between them. Here the CDR3 DNA reads TGTGCCAGCAGTGAATTGTCTAAGCGGGAGACCCAGTACTTC. It translates to CASSELSKRETQYF.

The chain links TRBV5-1 to TRBJ1-1; D may be TRBD1 (6 bases). Per germline, CDR1 SGHRS and CDR2 YFSETQ. The CDR3 consists of 15 residues. Trimming shortened V by 2 bases and J by 4 bases, and 15 bases separated the two germline ends. DNA for the CDR3: TGCGCCAGCAGCTTCTTGGGGGGCTTTGGCACTGAAGCTTTCTTT. Residues: CASSFLGGFGTEAFF.